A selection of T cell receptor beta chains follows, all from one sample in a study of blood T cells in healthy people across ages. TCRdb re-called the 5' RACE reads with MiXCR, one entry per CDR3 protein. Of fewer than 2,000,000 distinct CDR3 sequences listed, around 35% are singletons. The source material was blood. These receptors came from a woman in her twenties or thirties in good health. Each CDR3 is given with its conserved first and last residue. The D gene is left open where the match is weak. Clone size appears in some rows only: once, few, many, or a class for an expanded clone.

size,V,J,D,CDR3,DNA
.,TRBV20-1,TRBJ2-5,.,CSAAPGALQETQYF,TGCAGTGCCGCGCCGGGAGCGCTCCAAGAGACCCAGTACTTC
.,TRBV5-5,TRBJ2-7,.,CASSRESFGDAYYYEQYF,TGTGCCAGCAGCCGAGAGAGTTTCGGGGACGCCTATTACTACGAGCAGTACTTC
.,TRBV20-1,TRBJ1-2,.,CSATGHVYGYTF,TGCAGTGCTACTGGACACGTATATGGCTACACCTTC
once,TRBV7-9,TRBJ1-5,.,CAGSSHEGPNQPQHF,TGTGCCGGCAGCTCCCACGAGGGCCCTAATCAGCCCCAGCATTTT
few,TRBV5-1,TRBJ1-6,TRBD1,CTSSPDRGASRVAPLHF,TGCACCAGCAGCCCGGACAGGGGGGCGAGTCGGGTGGCACCCCTCCACTTT
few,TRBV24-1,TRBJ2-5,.,CATCLGGGGAETQYF,TGTGCCACCTGCCTCGGGGGAGGGGGCGCAGAGACCCAGTACTTC
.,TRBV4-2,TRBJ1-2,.,CASSQDLGPDGYGYTF,TGTGCCAGCAGCCAAGATCTAGGGCCGGACGGGTATGGCTACACCTTC
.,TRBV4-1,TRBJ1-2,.,CASSQGVAGFTGDYTF,TGCGCCAGCAGCCAAGGGGTCGCGGGGTTTACGGGAGACTACACCTTC
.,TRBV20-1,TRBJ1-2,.,CSATNIWGNNYGYTF,TGCAGTGCTACCAACATATGGGGGAACAACTATGGCTACACCTTC
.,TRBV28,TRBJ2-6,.,CASSSPGQTGANVLTF,TGTGCCAGCAGTAGCCCAGGTCAAACAGGGGCCAACGTCCTGACTTTC
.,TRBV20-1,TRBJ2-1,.,CSAPRGTSHNEQFF,TGCAGTGCTCCCCGGGGGACCTCTCACAATGAGCAGTTCTTC
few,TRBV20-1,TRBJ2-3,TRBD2,CSASPSSGTGDTQYF,TGCAGTGCTAGTCCGTCTAGCGGTACGGGAGATACGCAGTATTTT
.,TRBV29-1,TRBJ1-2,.,CSVERGQTNYGHTF,TGCAGCGTTGAGAGGGGCCAGACTAACTATGGCCACACCTTC
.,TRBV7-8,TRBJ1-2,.,CASSLVEDIGYGYTF,TGTGCCAGCAGCTTAGTAGAGGACATCGGATATGGCTACACCTTC
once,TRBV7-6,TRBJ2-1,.,CASSLEVTGVNNEQFF,TGTGCCAGCAGCTTAGAAGTGACAGGAGTGAACAATGAGCAGTTCTTC
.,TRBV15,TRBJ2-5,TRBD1,CATSRDPGGRETQYF,TGTGCCACCAGCAGAGATCCAGGGGGCAGAGAGACCCAGTACTTC
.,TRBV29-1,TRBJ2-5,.,CSVVGGGKETQYF,TGCAGCGTTGTGGGGGGTGGTAAGGAGACCCAGTACTTC
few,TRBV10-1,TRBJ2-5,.,CASSSDHLGGETQYF,TGCGCCAGCAGTAGTGACCACCTGGGGGGAGAGACCCAGTACTTC
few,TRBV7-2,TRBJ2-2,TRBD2,CASSLWAGGANTGELFF,TGTGCCAGCAGCTTATGGGCGGGGGGCGCGAACACCGGGGAGCTGTTTTTT
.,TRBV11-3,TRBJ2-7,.,CASSKGISEQYF,TGTGCCAGCAGCAAGGGAATTAGCGAGCAGTACTTC
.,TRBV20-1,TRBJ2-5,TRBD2,CSASRLAGVVGDQYF,TGCAGTGCATCTCGACTAGCGGGGGTTGTGGGTGACCAGTACTTC
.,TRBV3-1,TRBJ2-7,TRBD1,CASSLHRDSLSEQYF,TGTGCCAGCAGCCTACATCGGGACAGCCTCTCCGAGCAGTACTTC
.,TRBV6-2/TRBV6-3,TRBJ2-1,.,CASSYWPIRPGNEQFF,TGTGCCAGCAGTTACTGGCCCATCAGGCCCGGCAATGAGCAGTTCTTC
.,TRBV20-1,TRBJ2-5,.,CSVADRLVETQYF,TGCAGTGTTGCGGACAGACTGGTTGAGACCCAGTACTTC
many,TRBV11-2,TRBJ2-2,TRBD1,CASSPDRVTGELFF,TGTGCCAGCAGCCCCGACAGGGTCACCGGGGAGCTGTTTTTT
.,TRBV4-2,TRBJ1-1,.,CASSQDPVSEAFF,TGTGCCAGCAGCCAAGATCCGGTCTCTGAAGCTTTCTTT
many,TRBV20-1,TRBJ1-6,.,CSARDGNSPLHF,TGCAGTGCTAGAGACGGGAATTCACCCCTCCACTTT
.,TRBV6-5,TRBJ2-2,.,CASTPRGTDTGELFF,TGTGCCAGCACTCCACGGGGGACGGACACCGGGGAGCTGTTTTTT
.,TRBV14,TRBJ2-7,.,CASSQGGDLPYEQYF,TGTGCCAGCAGCCAAGGGGGGGACCTCCCCTACGAGCAGTACTTC
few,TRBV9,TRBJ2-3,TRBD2,CASSIQLAGGTDTQYF,TGTGCCAGCAGCATACAATTAGCGGGGGGCACAGATACGCAGTATTTT
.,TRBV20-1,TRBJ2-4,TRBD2,CSASWTSSKNIQYF,TGCAGTGCGAGTTGGACTAGCTCTAAAAACATTCAGTACTTC
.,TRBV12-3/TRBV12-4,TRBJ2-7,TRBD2,CASSSPGTRVEQYF,TGTGCCAGCAGTTCCCCCGGGACTAGGGTCGAGCAGTACTTC
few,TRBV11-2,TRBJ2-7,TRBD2,CASSLPRLAGAYEQYF,TGTGCCAGCAGCTTACCCCGACTAGCGGGAGCCTACGAGCAGTACTTC
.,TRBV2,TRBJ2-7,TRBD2,CASSEASSGTLYEQYF,TGTGCCAGCAGTGAAGCTAGTAGCGGGACCCTATACGAGCAGTACTTC
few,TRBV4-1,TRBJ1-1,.,CASSQVSRRTEAFF,TGCGCCAGCAGCCAAGTATCTCGCCGCACTGAAGCCTTCTTT
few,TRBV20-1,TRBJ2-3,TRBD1,CSARQGAMGDTQYF,TGCAGTGCTAGACAGGGGGCAATGGGAGATACGCAGTATTTT
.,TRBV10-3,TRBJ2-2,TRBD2,CATDSSGTGELFF,TGTGCCACCGATTCTAGCGGGACCGGGGAGCTGTTTTTT
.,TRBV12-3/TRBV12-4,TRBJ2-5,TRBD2,CASSLTTSAPKTQYF,TGTGCCAGCAGTTTGACGACTAGCGCGCCAAAGACCCAGTACTTC
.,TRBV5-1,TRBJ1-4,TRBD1,CASSQGAQEKLFF,TGCGCCAGCTCCCAGGGGGCCCAGGAAAAACTGTTTTTT
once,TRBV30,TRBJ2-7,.,CAWSRDKTYEQYF,TGTGCCTGGAGTAGGGACAAGACCTACGAGCAGTACTTC
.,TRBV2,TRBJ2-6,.,CASSEAGYGGANVLTF,TGTGCCAGCAGTGAAGCAGGGTACGGTGGGGCCAACGTCCTGACTTTC
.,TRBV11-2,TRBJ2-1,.,CASRASSYNEQFF,TGTGCCAGCAGAGCCAGCTCCTACAATGAGCAGTTCTTC
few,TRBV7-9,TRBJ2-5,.,CASSPEGGARETQYF,TGTGCCAGCAGCCCCGAAGGGGGGGCCCGAGAGACCCAGTACTTC
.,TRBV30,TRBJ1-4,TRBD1,CAWSAGTGEEKLFF,TGTGCCTGGAGTGCAGGGACAGGGGAAGAAAAACTGTTTTTT